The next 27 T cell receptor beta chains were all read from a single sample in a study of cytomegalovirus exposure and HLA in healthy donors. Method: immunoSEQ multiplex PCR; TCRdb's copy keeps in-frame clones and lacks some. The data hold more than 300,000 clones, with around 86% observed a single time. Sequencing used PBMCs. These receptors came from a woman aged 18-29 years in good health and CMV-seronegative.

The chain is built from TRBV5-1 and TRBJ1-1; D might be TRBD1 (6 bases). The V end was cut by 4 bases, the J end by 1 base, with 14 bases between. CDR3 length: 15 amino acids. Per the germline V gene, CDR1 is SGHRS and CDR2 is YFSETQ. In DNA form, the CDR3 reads TGCGCCAGCAGCCCGGGAGGGGGATGGAACACTGAAGCTTTCTTT. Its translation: CASSPGGGWNTEAFF.

CDR3 amino acids: CASIEGTPYNEQFF. The CDR3 DNA sequence: TGTGCCAGTATAGAGGGAACACCCTACAATGAGCAGTTCTTC. V usage is TRBV28 and J usage is TRBJ2-1; TRBD2 might be the D (5 bases). This CDR3 is 14 amino acids long. V lost 9 bases to trimming and J lost 2 bases, with 14 bases between them. Looked up from germline, CDR1 is MDHEN and CDR2 is SYDVKM.

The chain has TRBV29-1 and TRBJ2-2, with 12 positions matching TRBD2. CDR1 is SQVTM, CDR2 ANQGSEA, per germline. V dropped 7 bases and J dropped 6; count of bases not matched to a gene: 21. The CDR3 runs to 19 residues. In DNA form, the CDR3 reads TGCAGCGCAGGACCCAGGCGAGGGGAAGGACTAGCGGGACCCGGGGAGCTGTTTTTT. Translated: CSAGPRRGEGLAGPGELFF.

The CDR3 protein is CASSFTGMEETQYF. Written as DNA, the CDR3 is TGCGCCAGCAGCTTTACAGGGATGGAAGAGACCCAGTACTTC. The chain carries TRBV5-1 and TRBJ2-5; D possibly corresponds to TRBD1 (6 bases). From germline, CDR1 is SGHRS and CDR2 YFSETQ. This CDR3 contains 14 residues. Between the trimmed V and J ends, which lost 2 bases and 3 bases, there was a span of 11 bases.

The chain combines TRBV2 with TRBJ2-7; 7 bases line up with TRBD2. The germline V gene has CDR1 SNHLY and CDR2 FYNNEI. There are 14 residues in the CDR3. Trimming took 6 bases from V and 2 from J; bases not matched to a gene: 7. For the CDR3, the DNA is TGTGCCAGCAGGGGAGGGGACCGAACCTACGAGCAGTACTTC. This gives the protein CASRGGDRTYEQYF.

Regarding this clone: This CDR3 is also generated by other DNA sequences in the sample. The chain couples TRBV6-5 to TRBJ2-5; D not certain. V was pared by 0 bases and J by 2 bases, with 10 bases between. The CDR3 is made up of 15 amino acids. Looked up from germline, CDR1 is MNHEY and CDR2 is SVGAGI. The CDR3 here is CASSYSKRYQETQYF. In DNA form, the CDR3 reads TGTGCCAGCAGTTACTCCAAGAGATATCAAGAGACCCAGTACTTC.

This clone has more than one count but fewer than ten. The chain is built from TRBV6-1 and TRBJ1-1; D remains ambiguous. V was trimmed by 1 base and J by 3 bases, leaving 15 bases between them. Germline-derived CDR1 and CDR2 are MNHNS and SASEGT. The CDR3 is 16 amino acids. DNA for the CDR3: TGTGCCAGCAGTGAAGATTTGGGTCGGGGATACACTGAAGCTTTCTTT. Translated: CASSEDLGRGYTEAFF.

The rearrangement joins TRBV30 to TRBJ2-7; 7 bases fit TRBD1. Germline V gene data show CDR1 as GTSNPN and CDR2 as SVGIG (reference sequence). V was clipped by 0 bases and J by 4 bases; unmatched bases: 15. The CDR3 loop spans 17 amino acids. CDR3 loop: CAWSVGGPGVTGYEQYF. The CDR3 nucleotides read TGTGCCTGGAGTGTAGGGGGCCCCGGGGTTACGGGTTACGAGCAGTACTTC.

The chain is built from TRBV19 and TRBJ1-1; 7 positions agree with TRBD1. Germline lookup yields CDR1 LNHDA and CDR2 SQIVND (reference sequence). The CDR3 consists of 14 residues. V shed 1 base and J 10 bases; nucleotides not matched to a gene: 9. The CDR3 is CASSIGPDREGAFF. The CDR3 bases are TGTGCCAGTAGTATAGGGCCTGACAGGGAAGGAGCTTTCTTT.

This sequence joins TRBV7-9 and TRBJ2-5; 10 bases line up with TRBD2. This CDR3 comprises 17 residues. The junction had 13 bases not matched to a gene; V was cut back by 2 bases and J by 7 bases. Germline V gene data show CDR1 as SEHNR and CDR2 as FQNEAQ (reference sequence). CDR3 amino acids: CASSLIAASGSLGTQYF. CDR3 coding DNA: TGTGCCAGCAGCTTAATCGCGGCTAGCGGGAGTTTGGGGACCCAGTACTTC.

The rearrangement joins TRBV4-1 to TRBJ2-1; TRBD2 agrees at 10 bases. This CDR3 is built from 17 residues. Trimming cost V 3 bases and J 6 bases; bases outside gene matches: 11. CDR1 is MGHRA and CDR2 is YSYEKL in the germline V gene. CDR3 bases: TGCGCCAGCAGCCAGGGGTCTTCCCAGCGGGGGGGCAATGAGCAGTTCTTC. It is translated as CASSQGSSQRGGNEQFF.

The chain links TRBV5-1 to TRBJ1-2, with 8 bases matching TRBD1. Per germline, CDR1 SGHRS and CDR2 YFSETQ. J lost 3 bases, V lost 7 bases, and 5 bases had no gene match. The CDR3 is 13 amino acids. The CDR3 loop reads CASGGQAHYGYTF. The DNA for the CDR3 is TGCGCCAGCGGGGGACAGGCCCACTATGGCTACACCTTC. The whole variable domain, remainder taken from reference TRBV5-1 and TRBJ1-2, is KAGVTQTPRYLIKTRGQQVTLSCSPISGHRSVSWYQQTPGQGLQFLFEYFSETQRNKGNFPGRFSGRQFSNSRSEMNVSTLELGDSALYLCASGGQAHYGYTFGSGTRLTVV.

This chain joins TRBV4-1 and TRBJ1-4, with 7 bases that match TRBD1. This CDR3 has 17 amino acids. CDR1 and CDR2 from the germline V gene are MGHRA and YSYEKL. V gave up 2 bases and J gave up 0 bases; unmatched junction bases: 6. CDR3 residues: CASSQSRDRATNEKLFF. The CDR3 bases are TGCGCCAGCAGCCAAAGCCGGGACAGAGCAACTAATGAAAAACTGTTTTTT.

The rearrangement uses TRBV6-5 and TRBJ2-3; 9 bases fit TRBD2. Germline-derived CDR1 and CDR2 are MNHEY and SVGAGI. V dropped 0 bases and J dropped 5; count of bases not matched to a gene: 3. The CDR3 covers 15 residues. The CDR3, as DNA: TGTGCCAGCAGTTACTCGAGAGCGGGGGGAGATACGCAGTATTTT. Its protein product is CASSYSRAGGDTQYF.

As DNA, the CDR3 is TGCGCCAGCAGCGCTCAGGTTGGGAACACTGAAGCTTTCTTT. Protein product: CASSAQVGNTEAFF. This chain links TRBV5-1 with TRBJ1-1; D is unclear. The CDR3 is 14 residues long. The germline gives CDR1 SGHRS, CDR2 YFSETQ. Trimming took 4 bases from V and 1 from J, leaving 11 bases between them.

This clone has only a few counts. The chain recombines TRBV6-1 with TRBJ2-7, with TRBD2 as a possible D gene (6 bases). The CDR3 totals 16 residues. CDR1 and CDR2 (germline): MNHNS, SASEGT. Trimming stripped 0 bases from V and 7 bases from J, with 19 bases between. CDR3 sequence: CASSEASGLTGWEQYF. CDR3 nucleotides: TGTGCCAGCAGTGAAGCTAGCGGATTGACTGGTTGGGAGCAGTACTTC.

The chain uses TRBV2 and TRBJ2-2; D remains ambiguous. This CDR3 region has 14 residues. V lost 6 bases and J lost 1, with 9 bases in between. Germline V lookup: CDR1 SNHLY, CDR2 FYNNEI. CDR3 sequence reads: CASSRTGNTGELFF. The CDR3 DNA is TGTGCCAGCAGCCGAACGGGGAACACCGGGGAGCTGTTTTTT. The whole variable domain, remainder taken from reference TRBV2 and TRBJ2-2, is EPEVTQTPSHQVTQMGQEVILRCVPISNHLYFYWYRQILGQKVEFLVSFYNNEISEKSEIFDDQFSVERPDGSNFTLKIRSTKLEDSAMYFCASSRTGNTGELFFGEGSRLTVL.

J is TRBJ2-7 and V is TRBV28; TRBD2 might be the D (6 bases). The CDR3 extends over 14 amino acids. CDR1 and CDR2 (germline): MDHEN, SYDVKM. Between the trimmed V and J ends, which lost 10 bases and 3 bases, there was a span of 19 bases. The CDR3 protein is CATRGALVGYEQYF. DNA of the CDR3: TGTGCCACCCGCGGGGCTCTGGTGGGCTACGAGCAGTACTTC. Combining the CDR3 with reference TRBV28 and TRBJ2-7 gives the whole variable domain DVKVTQSSRYLVKRTGEKVFLECVQDMDHENMFWYRQDPGLGLRLIYFSYDVKMKEKGDIPEGYSVSREKKERFSLILESASTNQTSMYLCATRGALVGYEQYFGPGTRLTVT.

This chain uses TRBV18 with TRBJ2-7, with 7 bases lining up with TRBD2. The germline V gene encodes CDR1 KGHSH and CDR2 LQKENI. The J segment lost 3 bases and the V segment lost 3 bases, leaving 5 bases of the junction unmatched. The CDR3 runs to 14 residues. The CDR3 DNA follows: TGTGCCAGCTCACCTGCGACTAGCAGCTACGAGCAGTACTTC. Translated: CASSPATSSYEQYF.

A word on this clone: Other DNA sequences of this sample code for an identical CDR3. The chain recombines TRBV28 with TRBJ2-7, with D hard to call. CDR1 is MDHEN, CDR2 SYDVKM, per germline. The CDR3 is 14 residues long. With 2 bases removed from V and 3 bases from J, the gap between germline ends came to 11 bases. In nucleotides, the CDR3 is TGTGCCAGCAGTTTACTTGGCGGCAGCTACGAGCAGTACTTC. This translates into CASSLLGGSYEQYF.

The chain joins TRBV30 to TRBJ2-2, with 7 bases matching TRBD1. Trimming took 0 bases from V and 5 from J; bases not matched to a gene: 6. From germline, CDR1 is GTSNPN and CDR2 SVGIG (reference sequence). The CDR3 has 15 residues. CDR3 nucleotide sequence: TGTGCCTGGAGTGTACCCGACAGGGTGACCGGGGAGCTGTTTTTT. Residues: CAWSVPDRVTGELFF.

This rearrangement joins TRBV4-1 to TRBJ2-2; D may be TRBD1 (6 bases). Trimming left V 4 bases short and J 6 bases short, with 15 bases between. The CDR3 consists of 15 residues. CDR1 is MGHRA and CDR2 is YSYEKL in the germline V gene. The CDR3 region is CASSPRQAQAGELFF. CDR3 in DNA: TGCGCCAGCAGCCCCCGACAGGCCCAGGCCGGGGAGCTGTTTTTT.

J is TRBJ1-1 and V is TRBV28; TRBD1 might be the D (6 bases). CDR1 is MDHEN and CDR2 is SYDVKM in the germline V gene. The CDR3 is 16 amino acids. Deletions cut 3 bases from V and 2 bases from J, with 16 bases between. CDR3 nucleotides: TGTGCCAGCAGTTTTTCCTACGGGACACCCAACACTGAAGCTTTCTTT. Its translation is CASSFSYGTPNTEAFF.

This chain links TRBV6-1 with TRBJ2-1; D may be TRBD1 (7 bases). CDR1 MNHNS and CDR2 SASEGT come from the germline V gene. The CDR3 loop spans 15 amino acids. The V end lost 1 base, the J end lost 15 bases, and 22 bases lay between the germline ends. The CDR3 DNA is TGTGCCAGCAGTGAAGTGTCGAGACAGGGAGGCATCGCGTTCTTC. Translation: CASSEVSRQGGIAFF.

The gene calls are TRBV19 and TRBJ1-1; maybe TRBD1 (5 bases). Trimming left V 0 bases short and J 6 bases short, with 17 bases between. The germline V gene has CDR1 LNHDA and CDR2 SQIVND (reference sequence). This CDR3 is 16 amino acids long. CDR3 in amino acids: CASSIDPTALWPEAFF. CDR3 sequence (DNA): TGTGCCAGTAGTATAGACCCGACAGCGCTGTGGCCTGAAGCTTTCTTT.

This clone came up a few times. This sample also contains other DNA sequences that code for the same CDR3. For the CDR3, the DNA is TGTGCCAGTGGACAGTATGGCTACACCTTC. Translation: CASGQYGYTF. This chain uses TRBV28 with TRBJ1-2, with a tentative D call TRBD1 (6 bases). The V end was cut by 9 bases, the J end by 5 bases, with 7 bases between. Germline V gene data show CDR1 as MDHEN and CDR2 as SYDVKM. The CDR3 consists of 10 residues.

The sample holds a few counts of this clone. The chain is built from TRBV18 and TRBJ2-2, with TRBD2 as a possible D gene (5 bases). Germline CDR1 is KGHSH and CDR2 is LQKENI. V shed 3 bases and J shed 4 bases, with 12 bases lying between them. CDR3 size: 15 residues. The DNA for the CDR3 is TGTGCCAGCTCACCTGTATCGGGGTTCACCGGGGAGCTGTTTTTT. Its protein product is CASSPVSGFTGELFF.